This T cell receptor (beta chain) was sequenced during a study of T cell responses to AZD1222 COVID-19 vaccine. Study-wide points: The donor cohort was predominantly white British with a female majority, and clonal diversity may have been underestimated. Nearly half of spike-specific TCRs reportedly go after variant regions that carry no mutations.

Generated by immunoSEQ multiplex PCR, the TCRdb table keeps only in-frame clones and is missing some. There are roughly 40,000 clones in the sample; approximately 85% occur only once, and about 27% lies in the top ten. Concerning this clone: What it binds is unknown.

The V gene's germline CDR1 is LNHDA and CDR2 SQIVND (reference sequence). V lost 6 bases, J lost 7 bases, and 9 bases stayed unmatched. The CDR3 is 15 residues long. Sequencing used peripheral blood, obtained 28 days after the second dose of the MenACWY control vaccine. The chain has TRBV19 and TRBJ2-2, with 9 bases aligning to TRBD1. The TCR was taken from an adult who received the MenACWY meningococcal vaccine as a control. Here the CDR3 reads CASSQQGARRGELFF. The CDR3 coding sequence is TGTGCCAGTAGCCAACAGGGGGCTAGGCGCGGGGAGCTGTTTTTT.